Following are 32 T cell receptor beta chains from one sample sequenced in a study of blood T cell repertoires in COVID-19. The protocol was immunoSEQ multiplex PCR, while the TCRdb copy is restricted to in-frame clones and leaves out a portion. The data show about 140,000 clones, with approximately 80% seen just once and over 7.5% held by the top ten. The sequencing sample was made of peripheral blood. All receptors come from a woman aged 60-70 years with active or convalescent COVID-19.

The genes are TRBV6-5 and TRBJ2-1; 8 nucleotides match TRBD2. There are 15 residues in the CDR3. Looked up from germline, CDR1 is MNHEY and CDR2 is SVGAGI. The trim removed 8 bases at V and 4 bases at J, leaving 10 bases unmatched. As DNA, the CDR3 is TGTGCCAGCGGGTTTCCCGGGACTAGATACAATGAGCAGTTCTTC. Amino acid sequence: CASGFPGTRYNEQFF.

This clone was counted between two and nine times. The rearrangement uses TRBV10-3 and TRBJ1-2; TRBD1 agrees at 7 bases. Germline assignment: CDR1 ENHRY and CDR2 SYGVKD. The CDR3 loop spans 13 amino acids. The V segment lost 6 bases and the J segment 2 bases; nucleotides outside the gene matches: 3. In DNA, the CDR3 is TGTGCCATCAGATTACAGGGGAACTATGGCTACACCTTC. This codes for CAIRLQGNYGYTF.

The rearrangement uses TRBV18 and TRBJ2-7; 9 bases fit TRBD2. This CDR3 has 14 amino acids. Unmatched junction bases numbered 3, after V lost 4 bases and J lost 2 bases. CDR1 and CDR2 from the germline V gene are KGHSH and LQKENI. The CDR3: CASSRTSEPYEQYF. CDR3 nucleotides: TGTGCCAGCTCACGGACTAGCGAGCCCTACGAGCAGTACTTC.

The V and J genes are TRBV3-1 (or the pseudogene TRBV3-2) and TRBJ2-2; 13 positions agree with TRBD2. With V trimmed by 4 bases and J by 2 bases, 7 bases remained unmatched. The CDR3 is made up of 18 amino acids. Germline CDR1 and CDR2: LGHDT and YNNKEL (reference sequence). The CDR3: CASSPGLGLAGNTGELFF. The CDR3 DNA reads as TGTGCCAGCAGCCCTGGTTTGGGACTAGCGGGAAACACCGGGGAGCTGTTTTTT.

The chain is built from TRBV29-1 and TRBJ1-1; possibly TRBD1 for D (6 bases). Trimming took off 2 bases at V and 3 bases at J, with 19 bases between the two ends. This CDR3 region has 16 residues. Germline-derived CDR1 and CDR2 are SQVTM and ANQGSEA. The DNA of the CDR3 is TGCAGCGTTGAAAAATTTCCCCCAGGGGTGTACACTGAAGCTTTCTTT. Protein sequence: CSVEKFPPGVYTEAFF.

The chain joins TRBV2 to TRBJ2-3; 13 positions match TRBD2. Germline V lookup: CDR1 SNHLY, CDR2 FYNNEI. The CDR3 is made up of 16 amino acids. The ends lost 5 bases at V and 5 bases at J; junction bases unmatched: 7. CDR3 sequence: CASSQMGLAGKDTQYF. Written as DNA, the CDR3 is TGTGCCAGCAGTCAGATGGGACTAGCGGGGAAAGATACGCAGTATTTT.

This clone is a singleton in its sample. The chain couples TRBV4-1 to TRBJ1-4; D might be TRBD1 (5 bases). This CDR3 is built from 17 residues. Trimming took off 1 base at V and 8 bases at J, with 20 bases between the two ends. Germline-derived CDR1 and CDR2 are MGHRA and YSYEKL. The DNA for the CDR3 is TGCGCCAGCAGCCAAGGACCTTTGTGGCAGGGTGGGGAAAAACTGTTTTTT. It yields the protein CASSQGPLWQGGEKLFF.

To note about this clone: The sample holds other DNA sequences that translate to the same CDR3. CDR3 sequence: CASSSQTGENQPQHF. The CDR3 bases are TGTGCCAGCAGCTCGCAAACAGGGGAGAATCAGCCCCAGCATTTT. The genes are TRBV11-2 and TRBJ1-5; TRBD1 aligns across 7 bases. Germline CDR1 SGHAT, CDR2 FQNNGV. CDR3 length equals 15 residues. The trim removed 4 bases at V and 4 bases at J, leaving 7 bases unmatched.

The chain couples TRBV12-3 or TRBV12-4 to TRBJ2-7; 9 bases are shared with TRBD1. J gave up 3 bases and V 3 bases, and 0 bases lay outside the gene matches. The CDR3 length is 13 residues. The CDR3 loop is CASSLTGGYEQYV. CDR3 bases: TGTGCCAGCAGTTTGACAGGGGGCTACGAGCAGTACGTC.

This chain uses TRBV7-8 with TRBJ2-2; 9 bases are a match to TRBD2. Unmatched junction bases numbered 6, after V lost 2 bases and J lost 2 bases. The CDR3 loop spans 17 amino acids. Germline loops: CDR1 SGHVS, CDR2 FQNEAQ. This chain's CDR3 is CASSLQSLAGNTGELFF. The CDR3 DNA reads TGTGCCAGCAGCTTACAGTCTCTAGCGGGAAACACCGGGGAGCTGTTTTTT.

This clone is a singleton in its sample. The CDR3 DNA reads as TGTGCCAGCAGTGAACAGGGCTTCTCTGGAAACACCATATATTTT. It yields the protein CASSEQGFSGNTIYF. This chain uses TRBV28 with TRBJ1-3; possible D gene TRBD1, 6 bases. Germline CDR1 is MDHEN and CDR2 is SYDVKM. The CDR3 totals 15 residues. Trimming shortened V by 5 bases and J by 0 bases, and 11 bases separated the two germline ends.

This sequence joins TRBV9 and TRBJ2-3; 13 bases line up with TRBD2. The germline V gene encodes CDR1 SGDLS and CDR2 YYNGEE. With 3 bases clipped from V and 2 bases from J, the junction kept 15 bases outside the gene matches. The CDR3 runs 20 residues. CDR3 in amino acids: CASSGLGLAGEKGDTDTQYF. Here the CDR3 DNA reads TGTGCCAGCAGCGGCCTTGGACTAGCGGGAGAAAAGGGGGACACAGATACGCAGTATTTT.

This sequence joins TRBV12-3 or TRBV12-4 and TRBJ2-2; no clear D gene. The CDR3 extends over 13 amino acids. Trimming stripped 6 bases from V and 7 bases from J, with 12 bases between. CDR3 amino acids: CASSLNRVGELFF. CDR3 in DNA: TGTGCCAGCAGCTTAAATCGGGTCGGGGAGCTGTTTTTT.

This clone was counted a single time. The chain employs TRBV5-1 and TRBJ1-2; D perhaps matches TRBD1 (5 bases). Germline assignment: CDR1 SGHRS and CDR2 YFSETQ. CDR3 size: 13 residues. V lost 2 bases and J 6 bases, leaving 11 bases between the germline ends. The CDR3 nucleotides read TGCGCCAGCAGCTTAACCGGGGGTGATGGCTACACCTTC. Translation gives CASSLTGGDGYTF.

The gene calls are TRBV5-1 and TRBJ2-1, with 7 nucleotides matching TRBD2. This CDR3 comprises 14 residues. Germline assignment: CDR1 SGHRS and CDR2 YFSETQ. V was clipped by 7 bases and J by 2 bases; unmatched bases: 6. CDR3 loop: CASGGGVAYNEQFF. The CDR3 nucleotides are TGCGCCAGCGGGGGGGGAGTTGCCTACAATGAGCAGTTCTTC.

The gene calls are TRBV5-8 and TRBJ2-5, with 8 positions matching TRBD1. The germline V gene encodes CDR1 SGHTS and CDR2 YDEGEE. The CDR3 has 14 residues. The junction had 6 bases not matched to a gene; V was cut back by 4 bases and J by 4 bases. CDR3 sequence (DNA): TGTGCCAGCAGCACCCGACAGGGGTTAGAGACCCAGTACTTC. It codes for CASSTRQGLETQYF.

This chain uses TRBV4-3 with TRBJ1-1; D is possibly TRBD1 (5 bases). This CDR3 contains 17 residues. Germline lookup yields CDR1 LGHNA and CDR2 YSLEER. Deletions cut 3 bases from V and 4 bases from J, with 21 bases between. The CDR3 loop is CASSQESGFLSSTEAFF. The CDR3, as DNA: TGCGCCAGCAGCCAGGAATCAGGGTTTTTAAGTAGCACTGAAGCTTTCTTT.

The chain joins TRBV7-8 to TRBJ2-3; 10 bases match TRBD2. V gave up 1 base and J gave up 2 bases; unmatched junction bases: 3. CDR3 size: 16 residues. Germline V gives CDR1 SGHVS, CDR2 FQNEAQ. Here the CDR3 reads CASSLVSGGVTDTQYF. The CDR3 region has the DNA TGTGCCAGCAGCTTAGTCAGCGGGGGGGTCACAGATACGCAGTATTTT.

This chain joins TRBV19 and TRBJ1-6; the D is unclear. V was clipped by 6 bases and J by 6 bases, with 6 bases between them. This CDR3 region has 12 residues. Per the germline V gene, CDR1 is LNHDA and CDR2 is SQIVND (reference sequence). The CDR3 DNA reads TGTGCCAGTAGGAACGGTAATTCACCCCTCCACTTT. Encoded protein: CASRNGNSPLHF.

This rearrangement joins TRBV6-4 to TRBJ2-1; the D is unclear. This CDR3 region has 13 residues. Germline CDR1 reads MRHNA; CDR2 reads SNTAGT. Deletions cut 6 bases from V and 7 bases from J, with 13 bases between. CDR3 sequence: CASSLDSANEQFF. As DNA, the CDR3 is TGTGCCAGCAGCCTCGATTCTGCGAATGAGCAGTTCTTC.

This chain uses TRBV4-1 with TRBJ1-1, with D tentatively TRBD1 (6 bases). The germline V and J ends were trimmed by 2 bases and 1 base, with 14 bases remaining between them. The CDR3 loop spans 16 amino acids. Germline values: CDR1 MGHRA, CDR2 YSYEKL. CDR3 sequence: CASSQHREGGNTEAFF. CDR3 DNA sequence: TGCGCCAGCAGCCAACACAGGGAAGGGGGGAACACTGAAGCTTTCTTT.

This chain links TRBV4-3 with TRBJ1-4; maybe TRBD1 (5 bases). Trimming removed 5 bases from V and 7 bases from J, with 17 bases in between. This CDR3 is built from 15 residues. In germline, CDR1 is LGHNA, CDR2 YSLEER. The CDR3 bases are TGCGCCAGCAGCAGTATGGGCCAGGGAGGTGAAAAACTGTTTTTT. It is translated as CASSSMGQGGEKLFF.

This sequence joins TRBV4-2 and TRBJ1-1; D perhaps matches TRBD1 (5 bases). V was clipped by 1 base and J by 1 base, with 7 bases between them. Germline V lookup: CDR1 LGHNA, CDR2 YNFKEQ. The CDR3 consists of 14 residues. The CDR3 bases are TGTGCCAGCAGCCAAGGGCAGGGGAACACTGAAGCTTTCTTT. Its protein is CASSQGQGNTEAFF.

The chain couples TRBV14 to TRBJ2-7; 8 nucleotides align to TRBD2. Germline V gene sequence: CDR1 SGHDN, CDR2 FVKESK. The CDR3 is made up of 15 amino acids. V shed 3 bases, J shed 4 bases, and the junction held 8 bases outside the gene matches. The CDR3 nucleotides are TGTGCCAGCAGCCATCGTCTAGCGGGCCGATACGAGCAGTACTTC. Protein product: CASSHRLAGRYEQYF.

This clone was seen only a few times. The V call is TRBV5-1, the J call TRBJ1-1, with D uncertain. The germline V gene has CDR1 SGHRS and CDR2 YFSETQ. This CDR3 is built from 14 residues. Trimming cost V 6 bases and J 5 bases, with 17 bases left between them. The CDR3 bases are TGCGCCAGCACGCTCGCGGGAGGAGGTACTGAAGCTTTCTTT. It codes for CASTLAGGGTEAFF.

This chain uses TRBV27 with TRBJ1-1; D unresolved. Per the germline V gene, CDR1 is MNHEY and CDR2 is SMNVEV (reference sequence). V gave up 8 bases and J gave up 0 bases, with 4 bases separating them. The CDR3 length is 11 residues. Written as DNA, the CDR3 is TGTGCCAGCCGGGTGAACACTGAAGCTTTCTTT. Amino acids: CASRVNTEAFF.

The rearrangement joins TRBV6-5 to TRBJ2-2; possibly TRBD1 for D (5 bases). CDR3 size: 16 residues. Germline V gene data show CDR1 as MNHEY and CDR2 as SVGAGI. V lost 2 bases and J 7 bases, leaving 17 bases between the germline ends. CDR3 sequence reads: CASSYGQGRIGGELFF. CDR3 nucleotide sequence: TGTGCCAGCAGTTACGGGCAGGGTAGAATTGGCGGGGAGCTGTTTTTT.

V gene TRBV19 combines with J gene TRBJ2-2; 11 bases agree with TRBD1. This CDR3 has 16 amino acids. After removal of 3 bases from V and 5 bases from J, the junction contained 5 bases not matched to a gene. Germline CDR1 and CDR2: LNHDA and SQIVND (reference sequence). For the CDR3, the DNA is TGTGCCAGTAGTATGAAAGGGACAGGGGGTACCGGGGAGCTGTTTTTT. As protein: CASSMKGTGGTGELFF.

The J gene is TRBJ1-5, the V gene TRBV30, with D hard to call. In germline, CDR1 is GTSNPN, CDR2 SVGIG (reference sequence). The CDR3 contains 13 residues. Trimming shortened V by 5 bases and J by 8 bases, and 16 bases separated the two germline ends. The CDR3 reads CAWGGQTNEPQHF. The CDR3 coding sequence is TGTGCCTGGGGAGGGCAGACTAACGAGCCCCAGCATTTT.

The chain joins TRBV5-1 to TRBJ2-3, with D tentatively TRBD2 (6 bases). This CDR3 is built from 15 residues. Deletions cut 1 base from V and 2 bases from J, with 11 bases between. The V gene's germline CDR1 is SGHRS and CDR2 YFSETQ. The CDR3: CASSLRDSLTDTQYF. The CDR3, as DNA: TGCGCCAGCAGCTTGAGGGACTCGCTCACAGATACGCAGTATTTT.

The chain links TRBV6-5 to TRBJ1-3; D uncertain. The CDR3 runs 15 residues. V was shortened by 0 bases and J by 0 bases, with 6 bases between the two germline ends. Germline CDR1 MNHEY, CDR2 SVGAGI. CDR3 protein: CASSYSESSGNTIYF. CDR3 DNA: TGTGCCAGCAGTTACTCAGAGAGCTCTGGAAACACCATATATTTT.

This clone was seen a handful of times. V usage is TRBV7-2 and J usage is TRBJ2-7; D unresolved. Germline V gene data show CDR1 as SGHTA and CDR2 as FQGNSA. The V and J ends lost 5 bases and 6 bases respectively, with 8 bases between them. This CDR3 spans 11 amino acids. The CDR3 sequence is CASSLGPEQYF. DNA for the CDR3: TGTGCCAGCAGCCTGGGCCCCGAGCAGTACTTC. The full variable domain, with the rest looked up from reference TRBV7-2 and TRBJ2-7, is GAGVSQSPSNKVTEKGKDVELRCDPISGHTALYWYRQSLGQGLEFLIYFQGNSAPDKSGLPSDRFSAERTGGSVSTLTIQRTQQEDSAVYLCASSLGPEQYFGPGTRLTVT.